A selection of T cell receptor beta chains follows, all from one sample in a study of CD8+CD57+ T cells in acquired aplastic anemia. Each CDR3 protein is one row after TCRdb ran MiXCR on the reads. Of under 200,000 distinct CDR3 sequences listed, more than 45% are singletons. Sequenced material: sorted CD4+, CD8+, or CD8+CD57+ T cells (not recorded which) from PBMCs. These receptors originate from a human donor with aplastic anemia. Each CDR3 is given with its conserved first and last residue. The order of the fields is V gene, clone size, J gene, D gene, CDR3 DNA, CDR3 protein. The D gene is left open where the match is weak. Expanded clones get a size class; other rows say once, few or many, or leave the size out.

>TRBV15|NA|TRBJ1-2|TRBD1
TGTGCCACCAGCAGAGATACGACAGGGGATGGCTACACCTTC
CATSRDTTGDGYTF
>TRBV27|many|TRBJ2-7|TRBD1
TGTGCCAGCAGACGACAGGGGGCCATCTACGAGCAGTACTTC
CASRRQGAIYEQYF
>TRBV3-1|NA|TRBJ2-3|TRBD2
TGTGCCAGCAGCCCTGGACTAGCGGGAGAAACAGATACGCAGTATTTT
CASSPGLAGETDTQYF
>TRBV13|NA|TRBJ2-7|TRBD2
TGTGCCAGCAGCTTACCCCCCCACCTAGCGGGTACAGGCGAGCAGTACTTC
CASSLPPHLAGTGEQYF
>TRBV24-1|NA|TRBJ2-3|TRBD2
TGTGCCACCAGTGATTTCCCGCCAGCGGGAGCGGGTGATACGCAGTATTTT
CATSDFPPAGAGDTQYF
>TRBV20-1|NA|TRBJ2-7|NA
TGCAGTGCTAGACCGTTGGACCCTCCGTGGTACGAGCAGTACTTC
CSARPLDPPWYEQYF
>TRBV14|NA|TRBJ2-7|TRBD1
TGTGCCAGCAGCTCCCGGGCGCAGGGGGCCTACGAGCAGTACTTC
CASSSRAQGAYEQYF
>TRBV30|NA|TRBJ2-2|NA
TGTGCCTGCAAGGGACGCCCCAGGGCCGGGGAGCTGTTTTTT
CACKGRPRAGELFF
>TRBV7-9|NA|TRBJ2-5|TRBD1
TGTGCCAGCAGCAAAGGGACAGTCCAAGAGACCCAGTACTTC
CASSKGTVQETQYF
>TRBV12-3/TRBV12-4|once|TRBJ2-2|TRBD2
TGTGCCAGCTTCCCTAGCGGGAGCGGGGAGCTGTTTTTT
CASFPSGSGELFF
>TRBV24-1|once|TRBJ1-2|NA
TGTGCCACCAGTGATTTCAGGACGGACTATGGCTACACCTTC
CATSDFRTDYGYTF
>TRBV7-2|NA|TRBJ1-1|NA
TGTGCCAGCATGAGGGGTAGGGGGAGTACTGAAGCTTTCTTT
CASMRGRGSTEAFF
>TRBV14|NA|TRBJ1-2|NA
TGTGCCAGCAGCCAAGCGCGGGGGGATGGCTACACCTTC
CASSQARGDGYTF
>TRBV7-2|many|TRBJ1-5|NA
TGTGCCAGCAGCTTAGACCAGGGAAATCAGCCCCAGCATTTT
CASSLDQGNQPQHF
>TRBV19|NA|TRBJ1-1|NA
TGTGCCAGTAGTATCGAGGGAGCGGAGAACACTGAAGCTTTCTTT
CASSIEGAENTEAFF
>TRBV3-1|few|TRBJ2-3|TRBD2
TGTGCCAGCAGCCCCCGGACTAGCGGGAGTGGAGTAGATACGCAGTATTTT
CASSPRTSGSGVDTQYF
>TRBV29-1|NA|TRBJ2-7|TRBD1
TGCAGCGTTAACGGACAGGGGGGTATGAAGCAGTACTTC
CSVNGQGGMKQYF
>TRBV10-2|NA|TRBJ1-1|NA
TGTGCCATCACCCCGAGGGGCGAAAACACTGAAGCTTTCTTT
CAITPRGENTEAFF
>TRBV27|NA|TRBJ2-3|NA
TGTGCCAGCAGTTGGGCGGGACGCACAGATACGCAGTATTTT
CASSWAGRTDTQYF
>TRBV5-1|NA|TRBJ1-6|NA
TGCGCCAGCAGCGCCAGGACAGACTATAATTCACCCCTCCACTTT
CASSARTDYNSPLHF
>TRBV12-3/TRBV12-4|many|TRBJ1-5|NA
TGTGCCAGCAGTTCCGCAGGTGCCACCAATCAGCCCCAGCATTTT
CASSSAGATNQPQHF
>TRBV20-1|many|TRBJ1-1|TRBD1
TGCAGTTCCTCACAGGGGAACGCTGAAGCTTTCTTT
CSSSQGNAEAFF
>TRBV19|NA|TRBJ1-1|TRBD1
TGTGCCAGTAGTCCCCAGACAGGGGGGGAAGCTTTCTTT
CASSPQTGGEAFF
>TRBV2|NA|TRBJ2-1|NA
TGTGCCAGCACTCCACCCCAAAGCTCCTACAATGAGCAGTTCTTC
CASTPPQSSYNEQFF
>TRBV11-3|few|TRBJ1-1|TRBD1
TGTGCCAGCAGCTTAGATACAGGGGGAGCGGCTGAAGCTTTCTTT
CASSLDTGGAAEAFF
>TRBV7-3|many|TRBJ2-1|TRBD2
TGTGCCAGCAGCTTATACGCGGGAGAGGGGAATGAGCAGTTCTTC
CASSLYAGEGNEQFF
>TRBV28|NA|TRBJ2-2|NA
TGTGCCAGCAGTTTAAACCCCCGTGGTCCGAACACCGGGGACCTGTTTTTT
CASSLNPRGPNTGDLFF
>TRBV19|many|TRBJ2-3|NA
TGTGCCAGTAGCGCAACAGGGTTTTCGACAGATACGCAGTATTTT
CASSATGFSTDTQYF
>TRBV24-1|many|TRBJ2-3|NA
TGTGCCACCGGGGGCACAGATACGCAGTATTTT
CATGGTDTQYF
>TRBV5-1|many|TRBJ2-1|TRBD2
TGCGCCAGCAGCATAATAGCGGGAGGGGACAATGAGCAGTTCTTC
CASSIIAGGDNEQFF
>TRBV24-1|many|TRBJ2-5|NA
TGTGCCACCAGTGAGTCAGGGCTTGGGGAGACCCAGTACTTC
CATSESGLGETQYF
>TRBV30|NA|TRBJ2-2|TRBD1
TGTGCCTGGACCCATTGGGACAGGGCGGGTACCGGGGAGCTGTTTTTT
CAWTHWDRAGTGELFF
>TRBV27|NA|TRBJ2-1|TRBD1
TGTGCCACAAAACAGGGGGGCTCCTACAATGAGCAGTTCTTC
CATKQGGSYNEQFF
>TRBV7-9|few|TRBJ2-7|NA
TGTGCCAGCAGCTTTTCCTACGAGCAGTACTTC
CASSFSYEQYF
>TRBV5-5|many|TRBJ2-2|TRBD2
TGTGCCAGCAGCGGGGGTGAGACTAGCTACACCGGGGAGCTGTTTTTT
CASSGGETSYTGELFF
>TRBV14|NA|TRBJ2-7|NA
TGTGCCAGCAGCCAAGATTCAGAATACGAGCAGTACTTC
CASSQDSEYEQYF
>TRBV20-1|NA|TRBJ2-4|NA
TGCAGTGCTGCCGGCCGGGACTTGCTAGCCAAAAACATTCAGTACTTC
CSAAGRDLLAKNIQYF
>TRBV19|many|TRBJ1-3|NA
TGTGCCACTCGTACTACCTCTGGAAACACCATATATTTT
CATRTTSGNTIYF
>TRBV29-1|NA|TRBJ1-1|NA
TGCAGCGTTGAGCGGGGGCGCGGCACTGAAGCTTTCTTT
CSVERGRGTEAFF
>TRBV7-9|many|TRBJ2-1|NA
TGTGCCAGCAGCTTAGGGGGATTTTACAATGAGCAGTTCTTC
CASSLGGFYNEQFF
>TRBV7-9|many|TRBJ2-2|NA
TGTGCCAGCAGTGTACGGGAGCTATCGGGGGAGCTGTTTTTT
CASSVRELSGELFF
>TRBV20-1|NA|TRBJ2-1|NA
TGCAGTGCTAGAGATCCGGCTCTATTTTATGAGCAGTTCTTC
CSARDPALFYEQFF
>TRBV18|few|TRBJ1-6|NA
TGTGCCAGCTCACCACAAGATCGGACAGACAATTCACCCCTCCACTTT
CASSPQDRTDNSPLHF
>TRBV12-3/TRBV12-4|NA|TRBJ2-3|TRBD2
TGTGCCAGCAGGACTAGCGGGCCTACCACAGATACGCAGTATTTT
CASRTSGPTTDTQYF
>TRBV19|many|TRBJ1-2|TRBD1
TGTGCCAGTAGTATCCGGCGGCAGGGGGAAGGCTACACCTTC
CASSIRRQGEGYTF
>TRBV20-1|NA|TRBJ1-2|NA
TGCAGTGCTAGCCGATTGACAGCTTATCTCTATGGCTACACCTTC
CSASRLTAYLYGYTF